Ten or more counts support the clone carrying this T cell receptor (beta chain). The sample's time point: sample taken at primary tumor resection. Unsorted whole RNA of tumor, nontumor lung or frozen PBMC was sequenced. Samples were donated by 72 untreated early-stage non-small cell lung cancer patients. CDR1 is MDHEN, CDR2 SYDVKM, per germline. CDR3 length equals 13 residues. Trimming pared 6 bases from V and 5 bases from J, leaving 14 bases between. These data are taken from a study of spatial heterogeneity in lung cancer. A single record per CDR3 protein comes from TCRdb applying MiXCR to the 5' RACE reads. The table has roughly 16,000 distinct CDR3 sequences, 20% to 25% seen once.

The source material was PBMCs, sampled at surgery. The J gene is TRBJ2-7, the V gene TRBV28; the D gene is possibly TRBD2 (7 bases). The clonotype was recovered from a female donor with early-stage non-small cell lung cancer. The CDR3 bases are TGTGCCAGCAGATACGGGGGGCGCCACGAGCAGTACTTC. Amino acids: CASRYGGRHEQYF. The full variable domain, its missing parts supplied by reference TRBV28 and TRBJ2-7, is DVKVTQSSRYLVKRTGEKVFLECVQDMDHENMFWYRQDPGLGLRLIYFSYDVKMKEKGDIPEGYSVSREKKERFSLILESASTNQTSMYLCASRYGGRHEQYFGPGTRLTVT.